The clone carrying this T cell receptor beta chain was detected once. Its antigen is not identified. The people who gave samples were healthy Caucasians from Russia, aged about 6 to 100. The data were obtained in a study of blood T cells in healthy people across ages. Study-wide points: The lack of PBMC sorting stopped any conclusive naive versus antigen-experienced comparison. Strong correlation was found linking TCR beta diversity to naive T cell percentage.

CDR3 length: 16 residues. Trimming left V 7 bases short and J 2 bases short, with 19 bases between. Germline CDR1 is MDHEN and CDR2 is SYDVKM. The authors ran a second PCR of about 7 to 11 cycles using a sample-barcoded 5' primer and a J-beta primer mix. TCRdb reanalysed the 5' RACE reads using MiXCR and keeps one entry per CDR3 protein. The sample includes approximately 2,000,000 distinct CDR3 sequences, about two fifths of them seen just once. The source of this sequence is a human donor in good health. The gene calls are TRBV28 and TRBJ2-3; perhaps TRBD1 as D (5 bases). Sequenced material: blood. The CDR3 protein is CASIRTTSEYTDTQYF. The CDR3 coding sequence is TGTGCCAGCATTCGGACAACTTCGGAATACACAGATACGCAGTATTTT.